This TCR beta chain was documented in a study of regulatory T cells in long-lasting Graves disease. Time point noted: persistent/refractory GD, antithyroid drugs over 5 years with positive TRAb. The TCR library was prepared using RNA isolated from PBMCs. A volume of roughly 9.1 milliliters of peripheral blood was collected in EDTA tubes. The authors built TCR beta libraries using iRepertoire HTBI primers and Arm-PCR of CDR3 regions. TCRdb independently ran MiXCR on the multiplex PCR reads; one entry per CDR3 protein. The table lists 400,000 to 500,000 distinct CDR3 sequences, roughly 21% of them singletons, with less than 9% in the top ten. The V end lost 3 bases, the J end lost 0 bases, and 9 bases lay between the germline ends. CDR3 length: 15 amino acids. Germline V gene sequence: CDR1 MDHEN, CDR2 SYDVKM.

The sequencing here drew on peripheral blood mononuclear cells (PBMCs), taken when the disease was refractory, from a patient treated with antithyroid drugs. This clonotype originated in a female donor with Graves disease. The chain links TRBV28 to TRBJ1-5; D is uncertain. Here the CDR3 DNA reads TGTGCCAGCAGTTTTAACGTCGATAGCAATCAGCCCCAGCATTTT. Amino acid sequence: CASSFNVDSNQPQHF.